This TCR beta chain is drawn from a study of CD8 T cells in ankylosing spondylitis. TCRdb called the 5' RACE reads again in MiXCR, with one record for every CDR3 protein. This sample has fewer than 250,000 distinct CDR3 sequences, with 8% to 11% found just once. The CDR3 is made up of 15 amino acids. Trimming cost V 7 bases and J 4 bases; bases outside gene matches: 7. This clonotype has ten or more counts. The receptor was isolated from a male donor with ankylosing spondylitis or in good health (not recorded which). The chain carries TRBV12-3 or TRBV12-4 and TRBJ2-5; 12 bases are shared with TRBD2. Sequenced material: blood, either unsorted or a sorted T cell fraction (not recorded which). The CDR3 nucleotides read TGTGCCAGCACCCGGACTAGCGGGGCGTCAGAGACCCAGTACTTC. Protein product: CASTRTSGASETQYF.